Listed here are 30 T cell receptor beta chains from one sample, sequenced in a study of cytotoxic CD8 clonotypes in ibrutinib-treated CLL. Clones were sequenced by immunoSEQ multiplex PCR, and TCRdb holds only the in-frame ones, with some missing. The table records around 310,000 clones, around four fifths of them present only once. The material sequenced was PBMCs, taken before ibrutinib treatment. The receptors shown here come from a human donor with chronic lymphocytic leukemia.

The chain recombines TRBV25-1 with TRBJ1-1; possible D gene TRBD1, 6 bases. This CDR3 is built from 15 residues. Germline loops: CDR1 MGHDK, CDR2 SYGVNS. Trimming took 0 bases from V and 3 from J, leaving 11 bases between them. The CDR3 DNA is TGTGCCAGCAGTGAATACCTACAGGGAGACACTGAAGCTTTCTTT. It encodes CASSEYLQGDTEAFF.

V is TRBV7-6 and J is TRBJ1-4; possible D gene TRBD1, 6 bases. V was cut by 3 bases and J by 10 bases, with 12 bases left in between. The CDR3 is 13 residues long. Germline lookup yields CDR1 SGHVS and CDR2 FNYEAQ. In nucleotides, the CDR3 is TGTGCCAGCAGCTTCCCAGGGGATGGAAAACTGTTTTTT. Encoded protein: CASSFPGDGKLFF.

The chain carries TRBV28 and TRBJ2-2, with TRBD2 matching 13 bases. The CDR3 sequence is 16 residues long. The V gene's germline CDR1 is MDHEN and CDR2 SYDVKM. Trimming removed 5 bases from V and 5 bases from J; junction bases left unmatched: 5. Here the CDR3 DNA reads TGTGCCAGCAGTGGACTAGCGGGAGTTGGGACCGGGGAGCTGTTTTTT. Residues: CASSGLAGVGTGELFF.

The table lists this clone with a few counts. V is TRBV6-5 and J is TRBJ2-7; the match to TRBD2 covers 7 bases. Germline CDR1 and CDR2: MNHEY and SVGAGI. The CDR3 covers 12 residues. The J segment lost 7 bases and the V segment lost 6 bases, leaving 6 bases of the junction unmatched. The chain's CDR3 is CASRAGDLEQYF. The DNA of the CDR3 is TGTGCCAGCAGGGCGGGAGATTTGGAGCAGTACTTC.

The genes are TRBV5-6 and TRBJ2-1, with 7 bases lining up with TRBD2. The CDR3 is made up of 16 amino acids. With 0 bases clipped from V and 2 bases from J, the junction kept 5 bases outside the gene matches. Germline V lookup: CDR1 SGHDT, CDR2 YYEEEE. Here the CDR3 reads CASSLALAAPYNEQFF. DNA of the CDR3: TGTGCCAGCAGCTTGGCGCTAGCGGCACCCTACAATGAGCAGTTCTTC.

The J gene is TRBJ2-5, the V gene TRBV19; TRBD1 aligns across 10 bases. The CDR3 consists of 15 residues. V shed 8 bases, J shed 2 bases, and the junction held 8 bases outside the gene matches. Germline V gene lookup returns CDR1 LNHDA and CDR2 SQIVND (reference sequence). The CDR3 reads CASGQGVTLQETQYF. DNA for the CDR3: TGTGCCAGTGGACAGGGGGTTACCCTACAAGAGACCCAGTACTTC.

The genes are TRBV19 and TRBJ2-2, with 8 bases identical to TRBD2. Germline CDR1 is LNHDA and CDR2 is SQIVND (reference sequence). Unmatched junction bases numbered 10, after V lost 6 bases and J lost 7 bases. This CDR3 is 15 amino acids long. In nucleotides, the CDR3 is TGTGCCAGTAGCCCGAACCTAGCGGGTGTCGGGGAGCTGTTTTTT. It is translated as CASSPNLAGVGELFF.

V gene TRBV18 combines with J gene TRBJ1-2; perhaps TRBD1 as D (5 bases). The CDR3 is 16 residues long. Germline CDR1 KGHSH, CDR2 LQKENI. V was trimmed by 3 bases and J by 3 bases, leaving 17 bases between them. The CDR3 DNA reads TGTGCCAGCTCACCTCTCATCATTGGGGGACACTATGGCTACACCTTC. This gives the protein CASSPLIIGGHYGYTF.

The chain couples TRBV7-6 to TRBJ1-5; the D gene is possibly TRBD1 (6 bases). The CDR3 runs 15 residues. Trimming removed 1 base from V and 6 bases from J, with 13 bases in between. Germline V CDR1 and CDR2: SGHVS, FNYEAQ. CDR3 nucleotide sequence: TGTGCCAGCAGCTTAGGGGGGGGGCGTCTTCAGCCCCAGCATTTT. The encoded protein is CASSLGGGRLQPQHF.

CDR3: CAISESRRAEGTQYF. The CDR3, as DNA: TGTGCCATCAGTGAGTCGCGGAGGGCCGAGGGGACCCAGTACTTC. The chain uses TRBV10-3 and TRBJ2-5; maybe TRBD2 (6 bases). Between the trimmed V and J ends, which lost 0 bases and 7 bases, there was a span of 15 bases. Germline-derived CDR1 and CDR2 are ENHRY and SYGVKD. The CDR3 has 15 residues.

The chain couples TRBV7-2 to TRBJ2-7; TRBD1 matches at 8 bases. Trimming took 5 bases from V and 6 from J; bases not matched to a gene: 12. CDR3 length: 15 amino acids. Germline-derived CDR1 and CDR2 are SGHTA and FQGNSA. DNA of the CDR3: TGTGCCAGCAGCCCCATTTTAGACAGGGGTCGCGAGCAGTACTTC. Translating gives CASSPILDRGREQYF.

CDR3 amino acids: CASGSSDLPSSYNEQFF. Here the CDR3 DNA reads TGTGCTAGTGGTTCGTCGGACCTACCAAGCTCCTACAATGAGCAGTTCTTC. The chain combines TRBV12-5 with TRBJ2-1; D not resolved. Deletions cut 4 bases from V and 0 bases from J, with 16 bases between. This CDR3 spans 17 amino acids. Germline V gene data show CDR1 as LGHNT and CDR2 as FRNRAP.

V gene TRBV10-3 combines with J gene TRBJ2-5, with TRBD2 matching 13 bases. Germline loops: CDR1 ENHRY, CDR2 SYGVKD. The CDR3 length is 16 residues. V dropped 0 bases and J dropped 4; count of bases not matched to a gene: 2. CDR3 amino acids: CAISESGLAGLETQYF. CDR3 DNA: TGTGCCATCAGTGAGTCGGGACTAGCGGGATTAGAGACCCAGTACTTC.

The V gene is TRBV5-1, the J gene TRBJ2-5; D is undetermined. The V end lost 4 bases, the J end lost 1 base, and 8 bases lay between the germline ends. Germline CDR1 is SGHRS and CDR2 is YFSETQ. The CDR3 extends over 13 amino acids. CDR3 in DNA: TGCGCCAGCAGCAGGGCGGCCCAAGAGACCCAGTACTTC. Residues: CASSRAAQETQYF.

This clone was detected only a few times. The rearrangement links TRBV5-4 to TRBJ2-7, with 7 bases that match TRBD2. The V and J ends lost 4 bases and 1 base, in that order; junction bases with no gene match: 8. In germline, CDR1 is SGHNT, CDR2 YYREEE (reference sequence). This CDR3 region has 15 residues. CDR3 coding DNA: TGTGCCAGCAGCGTGGCGGGCGGGAGTTCCTACGAGCAGTACTTC. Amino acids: CASSVAGGSSYEQYF.

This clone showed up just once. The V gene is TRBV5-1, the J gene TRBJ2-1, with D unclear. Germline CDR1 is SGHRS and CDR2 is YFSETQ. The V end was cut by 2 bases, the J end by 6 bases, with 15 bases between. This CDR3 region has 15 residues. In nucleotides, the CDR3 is TGCGCCAGCAGCTTCCCCCGGGTAGCTAGCAATGAGCAGTTCTTC. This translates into CASSFPRVASNEQFF.

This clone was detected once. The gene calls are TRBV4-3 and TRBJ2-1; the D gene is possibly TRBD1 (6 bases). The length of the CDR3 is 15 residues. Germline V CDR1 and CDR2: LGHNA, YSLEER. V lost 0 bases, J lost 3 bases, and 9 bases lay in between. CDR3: CASSQDLDSYNEQFF. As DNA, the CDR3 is TGCGCCAGCAGCCAAGATTTGGACAGCTACAATGAGCAGTTCTTC.

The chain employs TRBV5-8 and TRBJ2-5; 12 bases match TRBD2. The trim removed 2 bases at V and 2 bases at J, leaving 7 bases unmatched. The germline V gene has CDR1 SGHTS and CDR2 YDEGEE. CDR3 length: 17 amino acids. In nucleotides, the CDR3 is TGTGCCAGCAGCTTTGGCGGACTAGCGGGACGGCAAGAGACCCAGTACTTC. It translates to CASSFGGLAGRQETQYF.

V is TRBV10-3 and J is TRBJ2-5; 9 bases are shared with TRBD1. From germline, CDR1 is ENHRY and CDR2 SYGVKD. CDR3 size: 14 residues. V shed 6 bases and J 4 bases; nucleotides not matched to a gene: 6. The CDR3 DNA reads TGTGCCATCAGGGCGGACAGGGGAGGAGAGACCCAGTACTTC. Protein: CAIRADRGGETQYF.

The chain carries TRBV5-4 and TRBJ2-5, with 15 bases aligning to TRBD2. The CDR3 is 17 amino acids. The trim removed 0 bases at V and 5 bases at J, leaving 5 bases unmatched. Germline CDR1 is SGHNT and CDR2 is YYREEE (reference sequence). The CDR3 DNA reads TGTGCCAGCAGCTTGGCCGGACTAGCGGGAGGGCCGGAGACCCAGTACTTC. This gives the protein CASSLAGLAGGPETQYF. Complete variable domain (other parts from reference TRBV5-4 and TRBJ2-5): ETGVTQSPTHLIKTRGQQVTLRCSSQSGHNTVSWYQQALGQGPQFIFQYYREEENGRGNFPPRFSGLQFPNYSSELNVNALELDDSALYLCASSLAGLAGGPETQYFGPGTRLLVL.

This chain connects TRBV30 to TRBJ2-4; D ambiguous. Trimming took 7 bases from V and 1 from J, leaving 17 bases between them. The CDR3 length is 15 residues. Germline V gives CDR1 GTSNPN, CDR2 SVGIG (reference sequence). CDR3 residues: CALSKVDGAKNIQYF. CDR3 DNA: TGTGCCTTGAGCAAGGTTGATGGTGCCAAAAACATTCAGTACTTC.

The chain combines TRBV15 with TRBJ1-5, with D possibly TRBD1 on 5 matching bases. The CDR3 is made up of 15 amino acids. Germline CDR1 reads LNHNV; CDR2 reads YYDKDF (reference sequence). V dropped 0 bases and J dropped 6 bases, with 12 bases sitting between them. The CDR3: CATSRDLGGIQPQHF. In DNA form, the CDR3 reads TGTGCCACCAGCAGAGATCTCGGGGGGATTCAGCCCCAGCATTTT.

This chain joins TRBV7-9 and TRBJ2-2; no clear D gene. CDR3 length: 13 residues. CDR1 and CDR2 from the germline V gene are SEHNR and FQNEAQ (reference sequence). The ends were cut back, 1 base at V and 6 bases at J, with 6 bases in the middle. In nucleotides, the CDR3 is TGTGCCAGCAGCTTAGATTCCTCCGGGGAGCTGTTTTTT. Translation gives CASSLDSSGELFF.

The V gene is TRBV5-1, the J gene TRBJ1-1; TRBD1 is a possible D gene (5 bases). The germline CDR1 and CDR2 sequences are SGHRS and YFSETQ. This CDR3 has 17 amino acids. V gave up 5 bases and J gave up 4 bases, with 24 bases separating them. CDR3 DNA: TGCGCCAGCAGGGAACGGATCTTATCCGGGACCGTCACTGAAGCTTTCTTT. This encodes CASRERILSGTVTEAFF.

In DNA, the CDR3 is TGCGCCAGCAGCCCCGGGAGCCGGAGCTACGAGCAGTACTTC. Translating it yields CASSPGSRSYEQYF. The genes are TRBV4-1 and TRBJ2-7; possibly TRBD2 for D (6 bases). The CDR3 runs to 14 residues. V lost 4 bases and J 3 bases, leaving 13 bases between the germline ends. Germline-derived CDR1 and CDR2 are MGHRA and YSYEKL.

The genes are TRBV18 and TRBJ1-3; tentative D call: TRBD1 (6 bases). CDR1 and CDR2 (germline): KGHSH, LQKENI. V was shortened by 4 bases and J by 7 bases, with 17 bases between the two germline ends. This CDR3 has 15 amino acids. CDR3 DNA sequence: TGTGCCAGCTCACGCTCAGGGGCTACGGGGAACACCATATATTTT. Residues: CASSRSGATGNTIYF.

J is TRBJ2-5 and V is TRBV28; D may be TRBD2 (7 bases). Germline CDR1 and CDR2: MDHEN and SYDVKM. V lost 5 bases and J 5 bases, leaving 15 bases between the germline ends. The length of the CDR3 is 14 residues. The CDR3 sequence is CASSGGGVKETQYF. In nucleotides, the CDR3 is TGTGCCAGCAGTGGCGGGGGCGTGAAGGAGACCCAGTACTTC. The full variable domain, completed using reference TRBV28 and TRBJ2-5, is DVKVTQSSRYLVKRTGEKVFLECVQDMDHENMFWYRQDPGLGLRLIYFSYDVKMKEKGDIPEGYSVSREKKERFSLILESASTNQTSMYLCASSGGGVKETQYFGPGTRLLVL.

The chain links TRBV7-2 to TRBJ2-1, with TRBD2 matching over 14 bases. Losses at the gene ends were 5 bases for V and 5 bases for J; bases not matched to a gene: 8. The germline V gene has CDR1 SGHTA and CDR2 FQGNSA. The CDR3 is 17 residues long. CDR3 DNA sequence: TGTGCCAGCAGCCCTCAGACTAGCGGGAGGGCGCACAATGAGCAGTTCTTC. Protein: CASSPQTSGRAHNEQFF.

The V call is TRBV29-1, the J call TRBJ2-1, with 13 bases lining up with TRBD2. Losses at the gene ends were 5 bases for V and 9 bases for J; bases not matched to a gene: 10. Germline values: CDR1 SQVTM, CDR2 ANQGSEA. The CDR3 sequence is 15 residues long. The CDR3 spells CSVLVGLAGKGEQFF. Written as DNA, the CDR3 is TGCAGCGTTCTCGTGGGACTAGCGGGGAAGGGTGAGCAGTTCTTC.

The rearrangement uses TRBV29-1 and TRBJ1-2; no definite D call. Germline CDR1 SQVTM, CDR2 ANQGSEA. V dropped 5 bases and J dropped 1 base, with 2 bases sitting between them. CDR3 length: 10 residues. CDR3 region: CSVNNYGYTF. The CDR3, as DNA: TGCAGCGTTAATAACTATGGCTACACCTTC.